The T cell receptor (beta chain) described here comes from a study of blood T cell repertoires in COVID-19. Original methodology: Reference gene primer amplification gave estimated nucleated cell counts. The repertoire was sequenced with immunoSEQ multiplex PCR; TCRdb's copy has only in-frame clones and lacks some. The V and J calls and the clone size are those of that table, but D and trimming were determined from the DNA. The sample carries about 320,000 clones, around 85% recorded once. Trimming cost V 1 base and J 3 bases, with 12 bases left between them. Germline CDR1 is LGHDT and CDR2 is YNNKEL (reference sequence). The CDR3 covers 15 residues.

Sequencing was carried out using peripheral blood. The sequence came from a human donor in a cohort sampled during active COVID-19. The chain links TRBV3-1 (or the pseudogene TRBV3-2) to TRBJ1-2; D may be TRBD1 (5 bases). CDR3: CASSQVAGRDYGYTF. CDR3 nucleotides: TGTGCCAGCAGCCAAGTGGCAGGGAGGGACTATGGCTACACCTTC.